One and the same sample provided the 6 T cell receptor beta chains below, sequenced in a study of T cell repertoires in cytomegalovirus infection. One entry per CDR3 protein, called by TCRdb with MiXCR from the reads. The sample contains around 290,000 distinct CDR3 sequences, around 25% of which appear only once. Sample: PBMCs. The receptors derive from a human donor in good health (CMV status not recorded). Some clones in this sample may be carry-over from other donors' samples.

V usage is TRBV20-1 and J usage is TRBJ1-5; D might be TRBD1 (5 bases). The CDR3 sequence is 15 residues long. Trimming stripped 6 bases from V and 1 base from J, with 16 bases between. Germline V gene data show CDR1 as DFQATT and CDR2 as SNEGSKA (reference sequence). The CDR3 DNA reads TGCAGTGCGCCAGACAGTTCGTCAAGCAATCAGCCCCAGCATTTT. Protein product: CSAPDSSSSNQPQHF.

This clonotype was detected a few times. The CDR3 nucleotides are TGTGCCGGAGACCGGGGGAACACTGAAGCTTTCTTT. It codes for CAGDRGNTEAFF. The chain links TRBV28 to TRBJ1-1, with D uncertain. Trimming took 11 bases from V and 1 from J, leaving 11 bases between them. The CDR3 sequence is 12 residues long. Per the germline V gene, CDR1 is MDHEN and CDR2 is SYDVKM.

This clonotype was seen a few times. This sequence joins TRBV5-1 and TRBJ2-2; no definite D call. The CDR3 is 17 residues long. Germline values: CDR1 SGHRS, CDR2 YFSETQ. Trimming left V 1 base short and J 5 bases short, with 18 bases between. The CDR3 DNA sequence: TGCGCCAGCAGCTTGTGGCCCCCGACCCGCGAAACCGGGGAGCTGTTTTTT. Amino acids: CASSLWPPTRETGELFF.

This clonotype was recorded at least ten times. The chain joins TRBV7-9 to TRBJ2-3; D ambiguous. Germline V lookup: CDR1 SEHNR, CDR2 FQNEAQ (reference sequence). The CDR3 extends over 13 amino acids. V lost 4 bases, J lost 3 bases, and 8 bases lay in between. CDR3 protein: CASSSSGTDTQYF. In DNA form, the CDR3 reads TGTGCCAGCAGCTCGTCAGGTACAGATACGCAGTATTTT.

This clonotype was observed a few times. The J gene is TRBJ2-3, the V gene TRBV6-1, with 8 bases that match TRBD2. Looked up from germline, CDR1 is MNHNS and CDR2 is SASEGT. This CDR3 has 14 residues. With V trimmed by 6 bases and J by 4 bases, 6 bases remained unmatched. CDR3 bases: TGTGCCAGCAGCGCAAGCGGGAGAGCAGATACGCAGTATTTT. Translated: CASSASGRADTQYF.

This clonotype occurred many times. V usage is TRBV7-2 and J usage is TRBJ2-1; 13 nucleotides agree with TRBD2. In germline, CDR1 is SGHTA, CDR2 FQGNSA. The CDR3 loop spans 16 amino acids. V lost 6 bases, J lost 6 bases, and 8 bases stayed unmatched. CDR3 DNA: TGTGCCAGCAGACGTCGACTAGCGGGGGGCAGCAATGAGCAGTTCTTC. This sequence encodes CASRRRLAGGSNEQFF.